The TCR beta chain described here comes from a study of vaccination and CD4 T cells after COVID-19. The wider study: Overlapping peptides covering the spike proteins of SARS-CoV-2, HCoV-NL63, HCoV-OC43 and HCoV-229E were added to stimulate cells.

The length of the CDR3 is 13 residues. Per germline, CDR1 SNHLY and CDR2 FYNNEI. V lost 10 bases and J lost 1; bases outside the gene matches: 4. Whole-study findings and limits: In convalescent patients, a median 86.3% of post-vaccine SARS-CoV-2-reactive clones appeared only after vaccination. From approximately 21 to 40, the median of SARS-CoV-2-reactive clonotypes rose without reaching significance.

A note on this clonotype: What it binds is unknown.

Cultured CD4+ T cells had their DNA profiled by the Oncomine TCR Beta short-read assay. Via MiXCR, TCRdb re-called the PCR reads, giving one row per CDR3 protein. In the table there are 12,000 or so distinct CDR3 sequences, approximately 58% of which are singletons. This sample's treatment: roughly 10-day PBMC culture with coronavirus spike peptide pools or control peptides (ViraFEST assay). With approximately 10 ug/ml peptide pools and about 9.6 IU/ml IL-2, PBMCs were cultured at about 2 million per well. The chain is built from TRBV2 and TRBJ1-1, with TRBD1 matching 9 bases. The sequence was obtained from a human donor who had recovered from COVID-19. Specimen: CD4+ T cells from blood, cultured in vitro. In DNA form, the CDR3 reads TGTGCCAACACACAGGGGGCGAACACTGAAGCTTTCTTT. It encodes CANTQGANTEAFF.